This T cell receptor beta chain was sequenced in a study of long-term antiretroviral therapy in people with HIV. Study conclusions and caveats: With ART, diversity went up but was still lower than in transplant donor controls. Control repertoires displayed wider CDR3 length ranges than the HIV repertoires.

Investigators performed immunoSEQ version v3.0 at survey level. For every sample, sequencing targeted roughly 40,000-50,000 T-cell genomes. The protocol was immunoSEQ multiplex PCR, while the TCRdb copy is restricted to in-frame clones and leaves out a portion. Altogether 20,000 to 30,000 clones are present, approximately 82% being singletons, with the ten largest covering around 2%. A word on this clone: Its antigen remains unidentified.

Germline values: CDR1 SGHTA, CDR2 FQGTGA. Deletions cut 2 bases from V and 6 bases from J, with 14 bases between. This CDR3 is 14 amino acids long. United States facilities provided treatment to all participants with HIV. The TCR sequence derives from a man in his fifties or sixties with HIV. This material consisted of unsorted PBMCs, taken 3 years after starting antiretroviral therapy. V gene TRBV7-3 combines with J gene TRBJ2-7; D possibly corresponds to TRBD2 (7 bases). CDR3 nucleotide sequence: TGTGCCAGCAGCTTAGAGGGGGGGCCGTTCGAGCAGTACTTC. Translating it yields CASSLEGGPFEQYF.